The 21 T cell receptor beta chains given below trace back to one sample, sequenced in a study of blood T cell repertoires in COVID-19. The protocol was immunoSEQ multiplex PCR, while the TCRdb copy is restricted to in-frame clones and leaves out a portion. Among 250,000 or so clones, more than 65% were seen once, and the ten largest hold 3.4%. The sequenced material came from PBMCs or T cells enriched from blood (not recorded which). The source is a man aged 50-59 years who had recovered from COVID-19.

This clone was seen a few times. The V and J genes are TRBV12-3 or TRBV12-4 and TRBJ1-1, with D possibly being TRBD1 (6 bases). With 6 bases removed from V and 6 bases from J, the gap between germline ends came to 14 bases. This CDR3 contains 13 residues. CDR3 coding DNA: TGTGCCAGCAGCACCTTCGGGACACCTGAAGCTTTCTTT. Its translation: CASSTFGTPEAFF.

V and J are TRBV10-3 and TRBJ1-6; tentatively, D is TRBD1 (5 bases). V was trimmed by 7 bases and J by 5 bases, leaving 15 bases between them. CDR3 length: 15 amino acids. Germline V gives CDR1 ENHRY, CDR2 SYGVKD. Here the CDR3 DNA reads TGTGCCATCACTCCCCAGGGTCTCGATAATTCACCCCTCCACTTT. Its protein is CAITPQGLDNSPLHF.

This clone was recorded only once. The chain uses TRBV7-2 and TRBJ2-5, with TRBD2 matching over 14 bases. Germline CDR1 is SGHTA and CDR2 is FQGNSA. The junction had 5 bases not matched to a gene; V was cut back by 4 bases and J by 4 bases. There are 16 residues in the CDR3. The CDR3 region is CASSSGLAGGAETQYF. CDR3 DNA sequence: TGTGCCAGCAGCTCCGGACTAGCGGGAGGTGCAGAGACCCAGTACTTC.

V usage is TRBV7-8 and J usage is TRBJ1-1, with D perhaps matching TRBD1 (6 bases). Germline V gene sequence: CDR1 SGHVS, CDR2 FQNEAQ. The V and J ends lost 2 bases and 7 bases respectively, with 17 bases between them. The CDR3 sequence is 15 residues long. The CDR3 here is CASSLRTQGLSEAFF. CDR3 DNA sequence: TGTGCCAGCAGCTTAAGGACCCAGGGGTTAAGTGAAGCTTTCTTT.

The genes are TRBV19 and TRBJ1-6, with D possibly TRBD1 on 6 matching bases. From germline, CDR1 is LNHDA and CDR2 SQIVND (reference sequence). The CDR3 length is 14 residues. The germline V and J ends were trimmed by 6 bases and 7 bases, with 13 bases remaining between them. As DNA, the CDR3 is TGTGCCAGTAGCCAGGGGACGGGAAATTCACCCCTCCACTTT. This encodes CASSQGTGNSPLHF.

The chain combines TRBV27 with TRBJ2-5, with a tentative D call TRBD1 (6 bases). CDR1 and CDR2 (germline): MNHEY, SMNVEV (reference sequence). With 5 bases removed from V and 7 bases from J, the gap between germline ends came to 14 bases. The CDR3 length is 13 residues. In DNA, the CDR3 is TGTGCCAGCAGTCCAGACACCAGGGGGACCCAGTACTTC. Residues: CASSPDTRGTQYF.

This clone is a singleton in its sample. A read error may account for a junction end that differs from germline. V and J are TRBV4-2 and TRBJ1-2, with a weak D call TRBD1 (6 bases). CDR1 LGHNA and CDR2 YNFKEQ come from the germline V gene. CDR3 length equals 15 residues. CDR3 sequence reads: CASSPTEGGAYGHTF. The CDR3 DNA is TGTGCCAGCAGCCCCACCGAGGGGGGGGCCTATGGCCACACCTTC.

V is TRBV3-1 (or the pseudogene TRBV3-2) and J is TRBJ1-6; 8 bases agree with TRBD1. The CDR3 extends over 17 amino acids. J lost 4 bases, V lost 3 bases, and 8 bases had no gene match. The germline V gene has CDR1 LGHDT and CDR2 YNNKEL (reference sequence). The CDR3 sequence is CASSQADREAYNSPLHF. CDR3 nucleotide sequence: TGTGCCAGCAGCCAGGCGGACAGGGAGGCTTATAATTCACCCCTCCACTTT.

In this sample, this clone turned up once. The chain uses TRBV18 and TRBJ2-1; TRBD1 is a possible D gene (6 bases). V lost 3 bases, J lost 7 bases, and 7 bases lay in between. Looked up from germline, CDR1 is KGHSH and CDR2 is LQKENI. The CDR3 spans 12 residues. The CDR3 protein is CASSPQGNEQFF. The CDR3 DNA is TGTGCCAGCTCACCCCAGGGGAATGAGCAGTTCTTC.

The chain carries TRBV11-3 and TRBJ2-7, with D maybe TRBD1 (6 bases). The CDR3 runs 14 residues. V was trimmed by 1 base and J by 3 bases, leaving 10 bases between them. In germline, CDR1 is SGHNT, CDR2 YENEEA. In DNA, the CDR3 is TGTGCCAGCAGCTTAGGGGACATTGGCTACGAGCAGTACTTC. Its translation: CASSLGDIGYEQYF.

This clone was counted a single time. This chain uses TRBV4-2 with TRBJ2-3, with D maybe TRBD2 (5 bases). V dropped 1 base and J dropped 5 bases, with 10 bases sitting between them. The germline gives CDR1 LGHNA, CDR2 YNFKEQ. CDR3 size: 14 residues. The DNA for the CDR3 is TGTGCCAGCAGCCAAGGATCAGCGGAAGATACGCAGTATTTT. Translated, it gives CASSQGSAEDTQYF.

In its sample, this clone was seen once. The chain recombines TRBV28 with TRBJ1-1; the match to TRBD1 covers 8 bases. CDR3 length: 17 residues. Germline V gene lookup returns CDR1 MDHEN and CDR2 SYDVKM. V lost 6 bases and J lost 5; bases outside the gene matches: 17. This CDR3 is CASRTSGTGLQRTEAFF. The CDR3 DNA reads as TGTGCCAGCAGAACCTCCGGGACAGGCCTCCAGAGGACTGAAGCTTTCTTT.

This CDR3 reads CASSPKTASGANVLTF. Here the CDR3 DNA reads TGTGCCAGCAGCCCTAAGACAGCCTCTGGGGCCAACGTCCTGACTTTC. The chain carries TRBV7-3 and TRBJ2-6, with a tentative D call TRBD1 (5 bases). The germline V and J ends were trimmed by 5 bases and 0 bases, with 11 bases remaining between them. This CDR3 region has 16 residues. From germline, CDR1 is SGHTA and CDR2 FQGTGA.

This chain links TRBV5-1 with TRBJ2-7; TRBD2 aligns across 9 bases. The J segment lost 3 bases and the V segment lost 0 bases, leaving 4 bases of the junction unmatched. The CDR3 sequence is 15 residues long. CDR1 is SGHRS and CDR2 is YFSETQ in the germline V gene. This CDR3 reads CASSLVAGGNYEQYF. CDR3 DNA: TGCGCCAGCAGCTTGGTGGCGGGGGGGAACTACGAGCAGTACTTC.

Only one count was recorded for this clone. This chain links TRBV19 with TRBJ1-1; weak D call: TRBD1 (5 bases). CDR3 length equals 13 residues. Germline CDR1 and CDR2: LNHDA and SQIVND (reference sequence). The V and J ends lost 9 bases and 5 bases respectively, with 16 bases between them. The CDR3 loop reads CASHTGGGTEAFF. As DNA, the CDR3 is TGTGCCAGCCATACCGGGGGGGGGACTGAAGCTTTCTTT.

V usage is TRBV2 and J usage is TRBJ1-2; 11 nucleotides align to TRBD1. Germline V gene data show CDR1 as SNHLY and CDR2 as FYNNEI. V shed 0 bases, J shed 8 bases, and the junction held 8 bases outside the gene matches. The CDR3 has 16 residues. The CDR3, as DNA: TGTGCCAGCAGTGAAGCGCTTCGGACAGGGGGCCAGGGCTACACCTTC. Amino acids: CASSEALRTGGQGYTF.

The J gene is TRBJ1-6, the V gene TRBV7-3, with TRBD1 matching over 8 bases. This CDR3 region has 15 residues. With 5 bases clipped from V and 9 bases from J, the junction kept 9 bases outside the gene matches. CDR1 is SGHTA and CDR2 is FQGTGA in the germline V gene. The CDR3: CASSDGQGVFSPLHF. The DNA for the CDR3 is TGTGCCAGCAGCGACGGACAGGGCGTGTTTTCACCCCTCCACTTT. The full variable domain, its missing parts supplied by reference TRBV7-3 and TRBJ1-6, is GAGVSQTPSNKVTEKGKYVELRCDPISGHTALYWYRQSLGQGPEFLIYFQGTGAADDSGLPNDRFFAVRPEGSVSTLKIQRTERGDSAVYLCASSDGQGVFSPLHFGNGTRLTVT.

The rearrangement links TRBV11-2 to TRBJ1-2, with D perhaps matching TRBD1 (6 bases). Germline V lookup: CDR1 SGHAT, CDR2 FQNNGV. The ends were cut back, 1 base at V and 6 bases at J, with 18 bases in the middle. The CDR3 extends over 16 amino acids. In DNA form, the CDR3 reads TGTGCCAGCAGCTTAGTCGGGGACAACCAGCTTGATGGCTACACCTTC. Amino acid sequence: CASSLVGDNQLDGYTF.

V gene TRBV28 combines with J gene TRBJ1-1, with D perhaps matching TRBD1 (5 bases). This CDR3 is built from 18 residues. Trimming left V 1 base short and J 1 base short, with 19 bases between. In germline, CDR1 is MDHEN, CDR2 SYDVKM. The CDR3 here is CASSLLGQGLVQNTEAFF. CDR3 bases: TGTGCCAGCAGTTTATTGGGGCAGGGATTAGTGCAGAACACTGAAGCTTTCTTT.

This chain links TRBV5-6 with TRBJ2-1; the match to TRBD2 covers 8 bases. The CDR3 covers 16 residues. Trimming removed 4 bases from V and 2 bases from J; junction bases left unmatched: 8. Germline CDR1 reads SGHDT; CDR2 reads YYEEEE. The CDR3 region has the DNA TGTGCCAGCAGCACAACTAGCGGAGGGACCTACAATGAGCAGTTCTTC. Its translation: CASSTTSGGTYNEQFF.

This clone has a count of ten or more. The chain joins TRBV6-5 to TRBJ1-2; 12 nucleotides match TRBD1. Germline V CDR1 and CDR2: MNHEY, SVGAGI. The junction had 3 bases not matched to a gene; V was cut back by 6 bases and J by 1 base. The CDR3 loop spans 15 amino acids. The CDR3 spells CASRGQGAGNYGYTF. CDR3 bases: TGTGCCAGCAGGGGACAGGGGGCGGGTAACTATGGCTACACCTTC.